The 22 T cell receptor beta chains presented below share a single source sample, sequenced in a study of T cell responses to AZD1222 COVID-19 vaccine. Sequencing used immunoSEQ multiplex PCR; TCRdb keeps in-frame clones, though not all of them. This table holds 160,000 or so clones, roughly 90% found once. Sequenced here: peripheral blood, sampled 28 days after the second AZD1222 dose. The receptor set was obtained from an adult who received the AZD1222 COVID-19 vaccine.

This chain links TRBV3-1 (or the pseudogene TRBV3-2) with TRBJ1-5; D gene ambiguous. The CDR3 sequence is 15 residues long. V was shortened by 1 base and J by 3 bases, with 10 bases between the two germline ends. Germline loops: CDR1 LGHDT, CDR2 YNNKEL (reference sequence). CDR3 DNA sequence: TGTGCCAGCAGCCAAGGTCGGCAGGACAATCAGCCCCAGCATTTT. Residues: CASSQGRQDNQPQHF.

This clone has more than one count but fewer than ten. CDR3 amino acids: CASSIGNGGNQPQHF. DNA for the CDR3: TGTGCCAGTAGTATAGGCAATGGCGGCAATCAGCCCCAGCATTTT. V is TRBV19 and J is TRBJ1-5; D remains ambiguous. Germline V gives CDR1 LNHDA, CDR2 SQIVND (reference sequence). The CDR3 is made up of 15 amino acids. With 1 base removed from V and 2 bases from J, the gap between germline ends came to 9 bases.

This clone was detected a few times. The gene calls are TRBV6-5 and TRBJ1-1; TRBD1 might be the D (5 bases). This CDR3 region has 13 residues. Trimming took 9 bases from V and 1 from J, leaving 12 bases between them. CDR1 and CDR2 (germline): MNHEY, SVGAGI. The CDR3 nucleotides are TGTGCCAGTCGGAAGGGACCGAACACTGAAGCTTTCTTT. This translates into CASRKGPNTEAFF.

This clone turned up a few times. CDR3 amino acids: CATTPIGSGPTEAFF. The CDR3, as DNA: TGTGCCACCACCCCGATCGGCTCGGGTCCCACTGAAGCTTTCTTT. The chain carries TRBV18 and TRBJ1-1, with D hard to call. Between the trimmed V and J ends, which lost 10 bases and 4 bases, there was a span of 22 bases. The CDR3 is made up of 15 amino acids. Germline CDR1 KGHSH, CDR2 LQKENI.

This sequence joins TRBV7-3 and TRBJ2-1, with TRBD2 matching 8 bases. V lost 3 bases to trimming and J lost 4 bases; unmatched junction nucleotides: 5. The CDR3 covers 15 residues. CDR1 is SGHTA and CDR2 is FQGTGA in the germline V gene. CDR3 region: CASSFGASGYNEQFF. CDR3 nucleotide sequence: TGTGCCAGCAGCTTTGGGGCTAGCGGGTACAATGAGCAGTTCTTC.

The chain's CDR3 is CASSPPSRQPQHF. CDR3 sequence (DNA): TGTGCCAGCAGTCCCCCAAGTAGGCAGCCCCAGCATTTT. This rearrangement joins TRBV12-3 or TRBV12-4 to TRBJ1-5; D is unresolved. This CDR3 spans 13 amino acids. V lost 5 bases and J lost 7, with 12 bases in between.

The chain recombines TRBV7-9 with TRBJ2-1, with D unclear. This CDR3 is 12 amino acids long. Germline assignment: CDR1 SEHNR and CDR2 FQNEAQ (reference sequence). V was cut by 5 bases and J by 6 bases, with 8 bases left in between. The CDR3 DNA reads as TGTGCCAGCAGCCAGTCAAGCAATGAGCAGTTCTTC. This encodes CASSQSSNEQFF.

The chain combines TRBV30 with TRBJ2-3; D gene unclear. The CDR3 consists of 14 residues. V lost 0 bases, J lost 1 base, and 8 bases lay in between. Germline-derived CDR1 and CDR2 are GTSNPN and SVGIG (reference sequence). The CDR3 region has the DNA TGTGCCTGGAGTGTCTTACGCGGCACAGATACGCAGTATTTT. It translates to CAWSVLRGTDTQYF.

V usage is TRBV6-5 and J usage is TRBJ2-1; a weak D match, TRBD1 (7 bases). The germline V gene encodes CDR1 MNHEY and CDR2 SVGAGI. The CDR3 runs 13 residues. Trimming took 8 bases from V and 5 from J, leaving 13 bases between them. The CDR3 sequence: CASGGGWNNEQFF. The CDR3 DNA sequence: TGTGCCAGCGGAGGGGGCTGGAACAATGAGCAGTTCTTC.

The rearrangement uses TRBV7-8 and TRBJ1-1; D call uncertain. The V end was cut by 0 bases, the J end by 1 base, with 6 bases between. Germline V gene sequence: CDR1 SGHVS, CDR2 FQNEAQ. CDR3 length: 14 residues. CDR3 DNA: TGTGCCAGCAGCTTAGCAGGGAGGAACACTGAAGCTTTCTTT. Amino acids: CASSLAGRNTEAFF. Full variable domain (rest looked up from reference TRBV7-8 and TRBJ1-1): GAGVSQSPRYKVAKRGQDVALRCDPISGHVSLFWYQQALGQGPEFLTYFQNEAQLDKSGLPSDRFFAERPEGSVSTLKIQRTQQEDSAVYLCASSLAGRNTEAFFGQGTRLTVV.

The chain combines TRBV28 with TRBJ1-2, with D tentatively TRBD1 (5 bases). Germline V CDR1 and CDR2: MDHEN, SYDVKM. There are 13 residues in the CDR3. The V gene lost 3 bases and the J gene lost 5 bases, with 10 bases spanning the gap. CDR3 amino acids: CASSFGGGYGYTF. DNA of the CDR3: TGTGCCAGCAGTTTCGGGGGAGGGTATGGCTACACCTTC.

The chain combines TRBV9 with TRBJ1-1, with D possibly TRBD1 on 5 matching bases. CDR3 length equals 14 residues. Germline-derived CDR1 and CDR2 are SGDLS and YYNGEE. V lost 2 bases and J lost 1, with 9 bases in between. Written as DNA, the CDR3 is TGTGCCAGCAGCGTCCAGGGCCAGAACACTGAAGCTTTCTTT. Translated, it gives CASSVQGQNTEAFF.

The genes are TRBV19 and TRBJ1-2; D might be TRBD1 (6 bases). Trimming pared 5 bases from V and 4 bases from J, leaving 11 bases between. The CDR3 has 13 residues. Germline loops: CDR1 LNHDA, CDR2 SQIVND (reference sequence). CDR3 protein: CASSLTGAYGYTF. The CDR3 DNA sequence: TGTGCCAGTAGTCTGACAGGCGCCTATGGCTACACCTTC.

This clone was recorded a few times. The chain combines TRBV12-5 with TRBJ2-1; 7 nucleotides line up with TRBD2. In germline, CDR1 is LGHNT, CDR2 FRNRAP. V lost 3 bases to trimming and J lost 6 bases; unmatched junction nucleotides: 8. The CDR3 sequence is 15 residues long. CDR3 nucleotides: TGTGCTAGTGGTTTTGGGCTAGCGGCGATCAATGAGCAGTTCTTC. Translated, it gives CASGFGLAAINEQFF.

CDR3: CASSLTETEAFF. The CDR3 bases are TGCGCCAGCAGCCTGACGGAGACTGAAGCTTTCTTT. V and J are TRBV5-1 and TRBJ1-1; D not resolved. CDR3 length: 12 amino acids. The V and J ends lost 4 bases and 5 bases respectively, with 9 bases between them. Germline V CDR1 and CDR2: SGHRS, YFSETQ.

This clone was recorded a few times. J is TRBJ1-5 and V is TRBV19; possible D gene TRBD1, 6 bases. Looked up from germline, CDR1 is LNHDA and CDR2 is SQIVND (reference sequence). V was pared by 5 bases and J by 2 bases, with 19 bases between. The CDR3 runs to 17 residues. The CDR3 DNA sequence: TGTGCCAGTAGTGCCTCGGGGACACAGAGGGGCAATCAGCCCCAGCATTTT. The encoded protein is CASSASGTQRGNQPQHF.

The rearrangement joins TRBV6-5 to TRBJ1-1; TRBD1 might be the D (5 bases). Germline CDR1 MNHEY, CDR2 SVGAGI. This CDR3 is built from 14 residues. Trimming took off 7 bases at V and 3 bases at J, with 15 bases between the two ends. The CDR3 here is CASKDEKGYTEAFF. The CDR3 DNA follows: TGTGCCAGCAAAGATGAGAAGGGGTACACTGAAGCTTTCTTT.

The genes are TRBV13 and TRBJ2-1; D gene unclear. CDR1 PRHDT and CDR2 FYEKMQ come from the germline V gene (reference sequence). The CDR3 sequence is 12 residues long. V was pared by 5 bases and J by 4 bases, with 6 bases between. The CDR3 nucleotides are TGTGCCAGCAGCCCCCGATACAATGAGCAGTTCTTC. This codes for CASSPRYNEQFF.

Regarding this clone: No conserved phenylalanine or tryptophan is present at the end of the CDR3, so a read error is the likely explanation. The DNA is omitted, as the CDR3 cannot be located on it reliably, and the CDR3 follows TCRdb's listing. This chain links TRBV6-6 with TRBJ1-4; the DNA was not compared with TRBD1, the D call given in the table. The CDR3 is 12 amino acids long, termini counted. CDR1 MNHNY and CDR2 SVGAGI come from the germline V gene (reference sequence). The CDR3: CASSGGRDRLII.

The rearrangement links TRBV5-1 to TRBJ2-7, with D perhaps TRBD1 or TRBD2 (5 bases each). This CDR3 spans 15 amino acids. Germline loops: CDR1 SGHRS, CDR2 YFSETQ. V shed 4 bases and J shed 4 bases, with 18 bases lying between them. In nucleotides, the CDR3 is TGCGCCAGCAGCCTCAATTACCAGGGCGGGTACGAGCAGTACTTC. Amino acids: CASSLNYQGGYEQYF.

The chain recombines TRBV5-1 with TRBJ1-3; a weak D match, TRBD1 (5 bases). This CDR3 spans 14 amino acids. Trimming removed 2 bases at V and 0 bases at J, with 6 bases between. CDR1 and CDR2 from the germline V gene are SGHRS and YFSETQ. CDR3 DNA: TGCGCCAGCAGCTTTGACAGCTCTGGAAACACCATATATTTT. Translation gives CASSFDSSGNTIYF. Full variable domain (remainder filled in from reference TRBV5-1 and TRBJ1-3): KAGVTQTPRYLIKTRGQQVTLSCSPISGHRSVSWYQQTPGQGLQFLFEYFSETQRNKGNFPGRFSGRQFSNSRSEMNVSTLELGDSALYLCASSFDSSGNTIYFGEGSWLTVV.

The CDR3 sequence: CASSLARGEVSPLHF. CDR3 sequence (DNA): TGTGCCAGCAGCTTAGCTCGGGGGGAAGTTTCACCCCTCCACTTT. V and J are TRBV7-9 and TRBJ1-6; perhaps TRBD1 as D (5 bases). V gave up 0 bases and J gave up 9 bases, with 12 bases separating them. CDR3 length: 15 residues. The germline gives CDR1 SEHNR, CDR2 FQNEAQ (reference sequence). The whole variable domain, filled in from reference TRBV7-9 and TRBJ1-6, reads DTGVSQNPRHKITKRGQNVTFRCDPISEHNRLYWYRQTLGQGPEFLTYFQNEAQLEKSRLLSDRFSAERPKGSFSTLEIQRTEQGDSAMYLCASSLARGEVSPLHFGNGTRLTVT.